The present T cell receptor (beta chain) was sequenced within a study of T cell repertoires in cytomegalovirus infection. This CDR3 has 14 residues. Germline values: CDR1 DFQATT, CDR2 SNEGSKA (reference sequence). Trimming left V 6 bases short and J 0 bases short, with 12 bases between. Each CDR3 protein gets one entry after TCRdb re-called the reads with MiXCR. The table has hundreds of thousands of distinct CDR3 sequences, around a third seen once; the top ten hold under 20%. As for this clonotype: Its antigen is as yet unknown.

The rearrangement joins TRBV20-1 to TRBJ1-3, with D possibly being TRBD1 (5 bases). The sample consisted of cultured PBMCs, taken from culture after CMV antigen stimulation. The receptor comes from a human donor in good health (CMV status not recorded). Some clones in this sample may be carry-over from other donors' samples. The CDR3 DNA reads as TGCAGTGCCCGTAGGGGAAGCTCTGGAAACACCATATATTTT. This translates into CSARRGSSGNTIYF.